A selection of T cell receptor beta chains follows, all from one sample in a study of blood T cell repertoires in COVID-19. Profiled with immunoSEQ multiplex PCR; TCRdb holds only in-frame clones, not every one. The table shows 100,000 to 120,000 clones, with roughly 76% occurring only once. The sample taken for sequencing was peripheral blood. The receptor source for this set is a woman aged 60-70 years with acute or convalescent COVID-19. The CDR3 runs from the conserved cysteine through the conserved F or W. The D gene is left open where the match is weak. For some rows the clone size is stated as once, few or many, or as a class when expanded; others skip it.

d_call	j_call	v_call	clone_size	cdr3_aa	cdr3_nt
TRBD1	TRBJ2-7	TRBV19	.	CASRPGQGRYEQYF	TGTGCCAGTAGGCCGGGACAGGGACGGTACGAGCAGTACTTC
TRBD2	TRBJ2-7	TRBV10-3	many	CAITRGLAGPYEQYF	TGTGCCATTACCAGAGGACTAGCGGGGCCCTACGAGCAGTACTTC
TRBD1	TRBJ2-1	TRBV30	few	CAWSGTWTGINNEQFF	TGTGCCTGGAGTGGAACGTGGACAGGGATCAACAATGAGCAGTTCTTC
.	TRBJ1-1	TRBV7-9	few	CASSVDSGTRNTEAFF	TGTGCCAGCAGCGTCGACTCCGGGACAAGGAACACTGAAGCTTTCTTT
.	TRBJ1-1	TRBV7-9	.	CASSLRSGDTEAFF	TGTGCCAGCAGCTTACGGTCAGGGGACACTGAAGCTTTCTTT
TRBD1	TRBJ1-2	TRBV10-3	.	CAISEGLGTGDGYTF	TGTGCCATCAGTGAGGGACTGGGGACAGGGGATGGCTACACCTTC
.	TRBJ1-2	TRBV6-5	.	CASGTGNNYGYTF	TGTGCCAGCGGCACAGGGAATAACTATGGCTACACCTTC
TRBD1	TRBJ2-7	TRBV7-9	.	CASSSPTTGGMYEQYF	TGTGCCAGCAGCTCACCTACGACAGGGGGCATGTACGAGCAGTACTTC
.	TRBJ2-5	TRBV7-3	.	CASSGSIQETQYF	TGTGCCAGCAGTGGGAGTATCCAAGAGACCCAGTACTTC
.	TRBJ1-3	TRBV4-3	.	CASSRDIFSGNTIYF	TGCGCCAGCAGCCGGGACATTTTCTCTGGAAACACCATATATTTT
.	TRBJ2-1	TRBV6-6	.	CASSYYGSSYNEQFF	TGTGCCAGCAGTTATTACGGGAGCTCCTACAATGAGCAGTTCTTC
TRBD1	TRBJ1-6	TRBV30	.	CASDRDNSPLHF	TGTGCATCGGACAGGGATAATTCACCCCTCCACTTT
TRBD1	TRBJ1-2	TRBV19	once	CASSMLPGQAWGYTF	TGTGCCAGTAGTATGCTTCCAGGACAGGCTTGGGGCTACACCTTC
TRBD1	TRBJ1-5	TRBV28	few	CASSLGDRLNQPQHF	TGTGCCAGCAGTTTAGGGGACAGGCTCAATCAGCCCCAGCATTTT
TRBD1	TRBJ2-2	TRBV5-1	.	CASSLPEDRANTGELFF	TGCGCCAGCAGCTTGCCTGAGGACAGGGCGAACACCGGGGAGCTGTTTTTT
TRBD1	TRBJ1-1	TRBV28	.	CASRDGTGGSILNEAFF	TGTGCCAGCAGAGATGGGACAGGGGGCTCTATCCTAAACGAAGCTTTCTTT
.	TRBJ2-7	TRBV12-3/TRBV12-4	.	CASRSGGTYEQYF	TGTGCCAGCCGAAGTGGCGGAACCTACGAGCAGTACTTC
.	TRBJ1-3	TRBV2	.	CASSVGVGNTIYF	TGTGCCAGCAGTGTGGGAGTAGGAAACACCATATATTTT
TRBD1	TRBJ1-5	TRBV28	.	CASRTGGSSNQPQHF	TGTGCCAGCAGGACAGGGGGCTCGAGCAATCAGCCCCAGCATTTT
TRBD1	TRBJ1-5	TRBV9	.	CASSGTAGTGAQPQHF	TGTGCCAGCAGCGGGACAGCCGGGACAGGGGCACAGCCCCAGCATTTT
TRBD1	TRBJ1-1	TRBV5-5	.	CASSWAQQGTEAFF	TGTGCCAGCAGCTGGGCCCAACAGGGGACTGAAGCTTTCTTT
.	TRBJ2-7	TRBV27	.	CASSLGGRTYEQYF	TGTGCCAGCAGTTTGGGTGGGAGAACCTACGAGCAGTACTTC
.	TRBJ1-6	TRBV6-2/TRBV6-3	.	CASSPANTGLRNSPLHF	TGTGCCAGCAGTCCCGCCAATACAGGGTTACGGAATTCACCCCTCCACTTT
.	TRBJ1-1	TRBV14	.	CASSPQENTEAFF	TGTGCCAGCAGCCCCCAGGAGAACACTGAAGCTTTCTTT
TRBD1	TRBJ2-7	TRBV11-1	.	CASSPSTGGSYEQYF	TGTGCCAGCAGCCCCTCGACAGGGGGATCTTATGAGCAGTACTTC
TRBD1	TRBJ2-1	TRBV7-3	.	CASSQQGHEQFF	TGTGCCAGCAGCCAACAGGGGCATGAGCAGTTCTTC
TRBD1	TRBJ1-2	TRBV7-9	.	CASSYRGAVGYTF	TGTGCCAGCAGCTACAGGGGGGCGGTTGGCTACACCTTC
.	TRBJ1-6	TRBV2	.	CASSQTVYALHF	TGTGCCAGCAGCCAGACAGTTTACGCCCTCCACTTT
TRBD1	TRBJ1-6	TRBV6-5	once	CASNPMTGAVSPLHF	TGTGCCAGCAACCCAATGACAGGGGCGGTTTCACCCCTCCACTTT
.	TRBJ1-3	TRBV9	.	CASASADTIYF	TGTGCCAGCGCCTCGGCGGACACCATATATTTT
TRBD1	TRBJ1-5	TRBV6-6	.	CASSPSDRGLFQPQHF	TGTGCCAGCAGTCCTTCGGACAGGGGGCTGTTTCAGCCCCAGCATTTT
.	TRBJ2-5	TRBV11-2	.	CASSSRGGQGETQYF	TGTGCCAGCAGCTCTCGCGGGGGCCAGGGAGAGACCCAGTACTTC
.	TRBJ1-1	TRBV5-1	.	CASSPLRTANTEAFF	TGCGCCAGCAGCCCCCTACGGACAGCGAACACTGAAGCTTTCTTT
TRBD1	TRBJ2-6	TRBV27	.	CASSFRDPGQALSGANVLTF	TGTGCCAGCAGTTTTAGGGATCCGGGACAGGCCCTCTCTGGGGCCAACGTCCTGACTTTC
.	TRBJ1-5	TRBV28	.	CASSLNWSNQPQHF	TGTGCCAGCAGTCTTAACTGGAGCAATCAGCCCCAGCATTTT
TRBD1	TRBJ2-7	TRBV28	.	CASSLPGQGVIDEQYF	TGTGCCAGCAGTTTACCGGGACAGGGCGTAATAGACGAGCAGTACTTC
TRBD2	TRBJ2-2	TRBV29-1	.	CSVGTSGGVNTGELFF	TGCAGCGTCGGGACTAGCGGGGGGGTGAACACCGGGGAGCTGTTTTTT
TRBD1	TRBJ1-1	TRBV11-2	.	CASSSPSGGGNTEAFF	TGTGCCAGCAGCAGCCCCTCAGGGGGTGGGAACACTGAAGCTTTCTTT
TRBD1	TRBJ2-1	TRBV24-1	.	CATSDRPGQGLVNEQFF	TGTGCCACCAGTGACCGTCCGGGACAGGGGTTAGTGAATGAGCAGTTCTTC
TRBD1	TRBJ2-1	TRBV11-3	.	CASSSGGTGSRNEQFF	TGTGCCAGCAGCTCCGGAGGGACAGGGTCCAGGAATGAGCAGTTCTTC
TRBD1	TRBJ1-4	TRBV6-6	.	CASRQPGQNEKLFF	TGTGCCAGCAGACAACCGGGACAGAATGAAAAACTGTTTTTT
TRBD2	TRBJ2-5	TRBV7-3	.	CASSPYGTKQETQYF	TGTGCCAGCAGCCCTTATGGGACTAAACAAGAGACCCAGTACTTC
.	TRBJ1-3	TRBV4-2	.	CASSQELRTVAGNTIYF	TGTGCCAGCAGCCAAGAACTACGGACAGTAGCTGGAAACACCATATATTTT
.	TRBJ1-1	TRBV7-2	.	CASSPLSLRGNTEAFF	TGTGCCAGCAGCCCACTTTCCTTACGGGGGAACACTGAAGCTTTCTTT
.	TRBJ1-2	TRBV24-1	.	CATSDLTGGHGYTF	TGTGCCACCAGTGATCTAACAGGTGGGCATGGCTACACCTTC
.	TRBJ1-2	TRBV30	.	CAWRQPGRLYGYTF	TGTGCCTGGAGGCAACCGGGAAGGCTCTATGGCTACACCTTC
TRBD2	TRBJ2-1	TRBV7-2	.	CASSLYDTGSGEPRFF	TGTGCCAGCAGCTTATATGATACGGGTAGCGGGGAGCCACGGTTCTTC
TRBD1	TRBJ1-4	TRBV7-9	once	CASSPGQGEKLFF	TGTGCCAGCAGTCCGGGACAGGGTGAAAAACTGTTTTTT
.	TRBJ1-2	TRBV27	few	CASSLSVAGPRHGYTF	TGTGCCAGCAGTTTATCTGTGGCGGGACCCAGGCATGGCTACACCTTC
.	TRBJ2-7	TRBV6-5	.	CASKLTGLLEQYF	TGTGCCAGCAAACTGACAGGCCTGCTAGAGCAGTACTTC